This TCR beta chain was captured in a study of control samples from healthy donors and cancer patients. In its sample, this clone was seen once. Germline assignment: CDR1 LGHDT and CDR2 YNNKEL (reference sequence). The CDR3 has 13 amino acids. Trimming removed 1 base from V and 2 bases from J, with 5 bases in between. The method was immunoSEQ multiplex PCR; TCRdb's version includes in-frame clones alone and lacks a portion of them. This table has approximately 87,000 clones, roughly 89% appearing once. This clonotype originated in a man aged 50-59 years in good health. Source material: blood. This chain uses TRBV3-1 (or the pseudogene TRBV3-2) with TRBJ1-1; D gene uncertain. This CDR3 reads CASSQGANTEAFF. As DNA, the CDR3 is TGTGCCAGCAGCCAAGGAGCTAACACTGAAGCTTTCTTT.